This TCR beta chain derives from a study of prognosis after radiotherapy for stage I lung cancer. Study summary: Medically, all non-small cell lung cancer patients were deemed inoperable. Receipt of concurrent therapy with stereotactic body radiotherapy occurred in no patient. Whole-study findings and limits: Counts of unique TCR clones fell following stereotactic body radiation therapy, median approximately 9,600 versus 7,200.

CDR1 is LNHDA and CDR2 is SQIVND in the germline V gene (reference sequence). V lost 11 bases to trimming and J lost 4 bases; unmatched junction nucleotides: 18. The CDR3 length is 18 residues. Multiplex PCR, run in two rounds, amplified TCR beta CDR3 from genomic DNA. For every TRBV and TRBJ gene, a specific primer was used in first-round PCR. TCRdb passed the multiplex PCR reads through MiXCR, listing each CDR3 protein once. The table has more than 15,000 distinct CDR3 sequences, approximately 15% seen once; the top ten hold about 38%. Many counts were recorded for this clonotype. What it binds is not known.

The sequence was collected from a donor over 45 with non-small cell lung cancer. Here the sequenced sample was PBMCs, taken before or after stereotactic body radiation therapy (not recorded which). The chain has TRBV19 and TRBJ2-2; 11 bases line up with TRBD2. The CDR3 spells CALRGRLAGIPLTGELFF. Written as DNA, the CDR3 is TGTGCCCTGCGAGGGAGACTAGCGGGGATTCCACTCACCGGGGAGCTGTTTTTT.